The clone carrying this TCR beta chain has more than one count but fewer than ten. Its antigen is unidentified. The sample comes from a study of early stage breast cancer tumors. Study in general: Under 10 ER+/PR+/HER2- tumors were invasive ductal; a few were invasive lobular. Overall study findings and caveats: Unsorted bulk genomic DNA sequencing lacked pairing and functional marker data. Most shared enriched TCRB sequences were commonly generated ones.

This CDR3 comprises 14 residues. V lost 4 bases to trimming and J lost 4 bases, with 11 bases between them. Germline-derived CDR1 and CDR2 are SNHLY and FYNNEI. Blood replicates held 0.5 ug DNA, tumor or normal breast about 1.5 ug, two each. Using immunoSEQ multiplex PCR, the repertoire was profiled, and TCRdb retains in-frame clones only, with some absent. This table holds about 51,000 clones, over 75% found once. The sequence came from a person aged 40 to 49 with breast cancer. The sequenced sample consisted of blood. This chain links TRBV2 with TRBJ1-5; possibly TRBD1 for D (5 bases). CDR3 coding DNA: TGTGCCAGCAGTGGGGGCGGAGGAAATCAGCCCCAGCATTTT. It is translated as CASSGGGGNQPQHF.